The clone carrying this TCR beta chain has ten or more counts. The antigen remains undetermined. V lost 4 bases and J 0 bases, leaving 14 bases between the germline ends. This CDR3 has 16 amino acids. The germline V gene has CDR1 SGHRS and CDR2 YFSETQ. TCRdb passed the 5' RACE reads through MiXCR, listing each CDR3 protein once. This table holds about 480,000 distinct CDR3 sequences, approximately 15% found once. This sample stems from a study of identical twins. Study-wide results and caveats: Twin-shared out-of-frame alpha sequences were enriched for low generation probability. Within beta out-of-frame sequences, the excess sharing observed between twins was weaker. Model-predicted out-of-frame TCR alpha sharing fell below observed values in monozygotic twins.

These data are also associated with another study on yellow fever vaccine responses in identical twins. That work contributes: Convergence reportedly seemed to mark part of the twins' vaccine T cell response, with personalization marking the rest.

Sequenced input: CD4+ T cells sorted from blood. The J gene is TRBJ2-1, the V gene TRBV5-1, with D possibly TRBD1 on 7 matching bases. This sequence was found in a woman under 30 in good health. The CDR3 coding sequence is TGCGCCAGCAGCAAGGGGGCGGGAACCTCCTACAATGAGCAGTTCTTC. Its translation: CASSKGAGTSYNEQFF.